This entry describes one T cell receptor (beta chain). The record originates from a study of blood T cell repertoires in COVID-19. Background on the study: There were acute and convalescent COVID-19 samples, and they came from the United States, Italy and Spain. Sample material is recorded as cDNA or gDNA derived from T cells, B-cell-depleted T cells, or PBMCs.

CDR3 length: 15 amino acids. Germline V lookup: CDR1 LNHDA, CDR2 SQIVND (reference sequence). Trimming took off 1 base at V and 5 bases at J, with 12 bases between the two ends. Clones were sequenced by immunoSEQ multiplex PCR, and TCRdb holds only the in-frame ones, with some missing. The sample has tens of thousands of clones, more than 65% seen once; the top ten hold over 9.5%. The chain employs TRBV19 and TRBJ2-1; perhaps TRBD1 as D (6 bases). Specimen: peripheral blood. This sequence was found in an elderly man with acute or convalescent COVID-19. Written as DNA, the CDR3 is TGTGCCAGTAGTATAGTCACAGGGCGGGACAATGAGCAGTTCTTC. Protein product: CASSIVTGRDNEQFF.